The 15 T cell receptor beta chains listed next were all sequenced from one sample in a study of CD8 T cells in ankylosing spondylitis. Antigens for these TCRs are unknown. General observations from the study: Among TCR beta sequences, a motif of fewer than 10 highly homologous variants appeared characteristic of ankylosing spondylitis blood.

TCRdb used MiXCR to reprocess the 5' RACE reads, holding one entry per CDR3 protein. The sample includes around 490,000 distinct CDR3 sequences, 5.3% of them seen just once. The sequencing input was blood, either unsorted or a sorted T cell fraction (not recorded which). The receptors stem from a male donor with ankylosing spondylitis.

This clonotype was detected a few times. The chain combines TRBV6-1 with TRBJ2-2; D remains ambiguous. The germline V gene has CDR1 MNHNS and CDR2 SASEGT. V lost 5 bases and J lost 7, with 11 bases in between. The CDR3 contains 13 residues. DNA of the CDR3: TGTGCCAGCAGTCCGGGCTACGGCGGGGAGCTGTTTTTT. It specifies CASSPGYGGELFF.

This clonotype occurred many times. This chain connects TRBV4-2 to TRBJ2-3, with D possibly being TRBD2 (6 bases). The CDR3 totals 16 residues. In germline, CDR1 is LGHNA, CDR2 YNFKEQ. The ends were cut back, 2 bases at V and 6 bases at J, with 18 bases in the middle. The CDR3 loop reads CASSQSWVREEDTQYF. Written as DNA, the CDR3 is TGTGCCAGCAGCCAAAGTTGGGTGCGGGAAGAGGATACGCAGTATTTT.

This clonotype was seen many times. Compared with germline, one end of the junction differs, possibly owing to a read error. The CDR3 is CASSLRLAGAYNEQFF. Here the CDR3 DNA reads TGTGCCAGCAGCCTTAGGCTAGCGGGGGCCTACAATGAGCAGTTCTTC. The V gene is TRBV5-1, the J gene TRBJ2-1, with 10 bases that match TRBD2. The CDR3 contains 16 residues. Germline CDR1 and CDR2: SGHRS and YFSETQ.

This clonotype was recorded at least ten times. This sequence joins TRBV11-2 and TRBJ2-1, with 7 bases aligning to TRBD2. The CDR3 spans 18 residues. V was clipped by 4 bases and J by 6 bases; unmatched bases: 18. Germline V gives CDR1 SGHAT, CDR2 FQNNGV. The CDR3: CASSSTTPLAAAGNEQFF. DNA of the CDR3: TGTGCCAGCAGCTCAACTACTCCGCTAGCGGCTGCCGGCAATGAGCAGTTCTTC. Supplemented by reference TRBV11-2 and TRBJ2-1, the full variable domain reads EAGVAQSPRYKIIEKRQSVAFWCNPISGHATLYWYQQILGQGPKLLIQFQNNGVVDDSQLPKDRFSAERLKGVDSTLKIQPAKLEDSAVYLCASSSTTPLAAAGNEQFFGPGTRLTVL.

J is TRBJ2-7 and V is TRBV7-2; D gene uncertain. Germline-derived CDR1 and CDR2 are SGHTA and FQGNSA. This CDR3 region has 13 residues. Trimming took off 3 bases at V and 0 bases at J, with 6 bases between the two ends. This CDR3 is CASSFQTSYEQYF. The CDR3 nucleotides are TGTGCCAGCAGCTTCCAGACCTCCTACGAGCAGTACTTC.

This clonotype came up a few times. This rearrangement joins TRBV5-1 to TRBJ2-3, with D unclear. Germline values: CDR1 SGHRS, CDR2 YFSETQ. V was pared by 0 bases and J by 0 bases, with 11 bases between. This CDR3 has 16 residues. CDR3 bases: TGCGCCAGCAGCTTGGTAGACATTCCTAGCACAGATACGCAGTATTTT. Residues: CASSLVDIPSTDTQYF.

The rearrangement uses TRBV7-2 and TRBJ2-7; a possible D gene is TRBD2 (7 bases). CDR1 SGHTA and CDR2 FQGNSA come from the germline V gene. Trimming cost V 2 bases and J 2 bases, with 10 bases left between them. The CDR3 has 14 residues. The CDR3 sequence is CASSLRGAAYEQYF. CDR3 nucleotide sequence: TGTGCCAGCAGCTTACGGGGGGCGGCCTACGAGCAGTACTTC. Based on the CDR3 plus reference TRBV7-2 and TRBJ2-7, the full variable domain is GAGVSQSPSNKVTEKGKDVELRCDPISGHTALYWYRQSLGQGLEFLIYFQGNSAPDKSGLPSDRFSAERTGGSVSTLTIQRTQQEDSAVYLCASSLRGAAYEQYFGPGTRLTVT.

The V and J genes are TRBV12-3 or TRBV12-4 and TRBJ2-3, with TRBD1 matching over 8 bases. This CDR3 region has 18 residues. Germline trimming cut 3 bases from V and 2 bases from J; bases unmatched to any gene: 13. The CDR3 nucleotides are TGTGCCAGCAGTTTGTCCAGGGGGCGTCACACACACACAGATACGCAGTATTTT. It codes for CASSLSRGRHTHTDTQYF.

This clonotype was counted many times. The CDR3, as DNA: TGCGCCAGCAGCTTGGTTCCGGACAGGGTGTGGGAGCAGTACTTC. Its protein is CASSLVPDRVWEQYF. The rearrangement uses TRBV5-1 and TRBJ2-7, with 8 bases identical to TRBD1. Germline V gives CDR1 SGHRS, CDR2 YFSETQ. The J segment lost 7 bases and the V segment lost 0 bases, leaving 9 bases of the junction unmatched. This CDR3 contains 15 residues.

This clonotype was counted only a few times. This CDR3 is CASSPEGPGQYF. The CDR3 DNA is TGTGCCAGCAGTCCCGAAGGGCCAGGGCAGTACTTC. The chain is built from TRBV6-2 or TRBV6-3 and TRBJ2-7; no clear D. V was clipped by 5 bases and J by 9 bases, with 14 bases between them. Germline V lookup: CDR1 MNHEY, CDR2 SVGEGT. There are 12 residues in the CDR3.

This clonotype was observed at least ten times. This chain connects TRBV29-1 to TRBJ2-7; 8 positions agree with TRBD2. CDR1 SQVTM and CDR2 ANQGSEA come from the germline V gene. The CDR3 is 13 amino acids. Germline trimming cut 7 bases from V and 7 bases from J; bases unmatched to any gene: 12. DNA of the CDR3: TGCAGCGCAGTTAAGCGGGAGTATGGAGAGCAGTACTTC. Protein product: CSAVKREYGEQYF.

This clonotype was counted many times. V is TRBV7-3 and J is TRBJ1-2; no definite D call. Trimming took off 5 bases at V and 1 base at J, with 8 bases between the two ends. The CDR3 runs to 13 residues. Germline values: CDR1 SGHTA, CDR2 FQGTGA. CDR3 bases: TGTGCCAGCAGCCGAGGGAGTAACTATGGCTACACCTTC. It yields the protein CASSRGSNYGYTF.

The chain links TRBV28 to TRBJ2-3; D perhaps matches TRBD2 (6 bases). The germline CDR1 and CDR2 sequences are MDHEN and SYDVKM. V lost 8 bases, J lost 1 base, and 13 bases lay in between. The CDR3 covers 14 residues. The CDR3 nucleotides are TGTGCCAGCGGGTTGCCGGGAGGCACAGATACGCAGTATTTT. It specifies CASGLPGGTDTQYF.

A word on this clonotype: A read error may account for a junction end that differs from germline. The V call is TRBV5-5, the J call TRBJ2-7; unclear D gene. The CDR3 length is 12 residues. Germline-derived CDR1 and CDR2 are SGHKS and YYEKEE (reference sequence). The CDR3: CASSLGLYDQYF. Here the CDR3 DNA reads TGTGCCAGCAGCTTGGGACTTTACGACCAGTACTTC.

This clonotype was seen repeatedly, ten times or more. The chain is built from TRBV20-1 and TRBJ2-1; TRBD2 aligns across 16 bases. This CDR3 is 15 amino acids long. Germline assignment: CDR1 DFQATT and CDR2 SNEGSKA (reference sequence). The ends lost 3 bases at V and 5 bases at J; junction bases unmatched: 1. The CDR3 is CSARGTSGRDNEQFF. The CDR3 DNA reads as TGCAGTGCTAGGGGGACTAGCGGGAGGGACAATGAGCAGTTCTTC.